A selection of T cell receptor beta chains follows, all from one sample in a study of OX40 agonist ivuxolimab in advanced cancers. Only in-frame clones appear in the TCRdb table, and some are missing; sequencing was by immunoSEQ multiplex PCR. The table has 55,000 to 75,000 clones, roughly 80% seen once; the top ten hold about 5%. The sample consisted of CD4+ or CD8+ T cells sorted from blood, taken in a trial of the OX40 agonist ivuxolimab. The receptors originated from an adult with an advanced solid tumor such as melanoma, head and neck, liver or kidney cancer. Both conserved end residues are part of each CDR3. The order of the fields is D gene, clone size, V gene, J gene, CDR3 protein. D genes are given only for firm matches. Only some rows state a clone size, as once, few, many or a class for expanded clones.

.	.	TRBV11-1	TRBJ2-7	CASSLVQSPSEQYF
TRBD1	.	TRBV2	TRBJ2-3	CASSEAVQQGDGADTQYF
.	.	TRBV27	TRBJ1-1	CASSSSLGAEAFF
TRBD1	few	TRBV19	TRBJ1-2	CASGEDRGPAMHGYTF
.	.	TRBV11-2	TRBJ1-5	CASSLEGAQAGMQPQHF
.	.	TRBV11-1	TRBJ2-5	CASSLALVGEAQYF
TRBD1	many	TRBV14	TRBJ1-4	CASSQITGAEKLFF
TRBD1	few	TRBV7-9	TRBJ1-1	CASSLRQGADEAFF
TRBD1	.	TRBV2	TRBJ2-7	CASGRDRSTYEQYF
TRBD1	.	TRBV5-6	TRBJ2-5	CASSYTGQKETQYF
TRBD1	.	TRBV5-6	TRBJ2-1	CASSDTGVNEQFF
.	.	TRBV23-1	TRBJ2-7	CASRTYEQYF
TRBD1	.	TRBV7-3	TRBJ1-2	CASRGQGASSYTF
.	.	TRBV5-1	TRBJ1-1	CASSLAWGRGSDTEAFF
.	.	TRBV4-2	TRBJ1-1	CASSRAGVEAFF
.	.	TRBV7-3	TRBJ1-1	CASSPGGTEAFF
TRBD1	.	TRBV10-3	TRBJ2-3	CAIGTGAGEDTQYF
.	.	TRBV4-3	TRBJ2-1	CASSQDLGLLNEQFF
.	.	TRBV27	.	CASSSTGPYEQYF
TRBD1	once	TRBV7-3	TRBJ1-3	CASSLTGTGFGNTIYF
.	few	TRBV5-1	TRBJ1-5	CASSLGQGDQPQHF
TRBD2	.	TRBV2	TRBJ2-5	CASSERPLAGNQETQYF
.	.	TRBV6-1	TRBJ1-1	CASSEAGGLRYTEAFF
.	.	TRBV25-1	TRBJ1-2	CASSEGMGYGYTF
.	.	TRBV5-4	TRBJ1-2	CASSPDREANYGYTF
TRBD1	.	TRBV28	TRBJ1-4	CASSHRGGTDEKLFF
TRBD2	.	TRBV5-1	TRBJ2-1	CASSLGSGGAYNEQFF
.	.	TRBV10-3	TRBJ2-7	CAISESRRGLQLSLHEQYF
.	once	TRBV19	TRBJ2-1	CASKPISGSYNEQFF
TRBD1	.	TRBV5-1	TRBJ1-1	CASSGSGTGLPEAFF
.	.	TRBV2	TRBJ1-2	CASSVIYGDGYTF
TRBD1	.	TRBV6-5	TRBJ1-1	CASSSTGTGQRAFF
.	.	TRBV15	TRBJ2-7	CATSREGGSYEQYF
.	.	TRBV29-1	TRBJ1-1	CSVEVQRNTEAFF
.	.	TRBV6-1	TRBJ1-6	CASSEGRDISPLHF
.	.	TRBV19	TRBJ2-5	CASSSRALHSQETQYF
.	.	TRBV5-6	TRBJ2-7	CASSLDTRRVGEQYF
.	.	TRBV18	TRBJ1-5	CASSVSRLQPQHF
.	.	TRBV9	TRBJ1-6	CASSVGGEASALHF
.	once	TRBV27	TRBJ1-1	CASSLSAVGRVRSNTEAFF
.	.	TRBV4-2	TRBJ1-1	CASSQDMNTEAFF
.	once	TRBV7-9	TRBJ2-2	CASRRDHTGELFF
.	.	TRBV11-2	TRBJ2-3	CASSFTGPTDTQYF